The clone carrying this T cell receptor beta chain was counted between two and nine times. Antigen: not known. Just one base apart from a much larger clone, this may be a read error. This sample was taken from a study of molecular identifiers for immune sequencing clone quantification. Notes on the study in general: Even with some 960,000 naive cells present, spiked Jurkat TCR RNA from one cell was reportedly detectable. Over 98% of effector molecules, but under 1% in naive cells, were held by clones with more than 20 RNA copies.

The CDR3 extends over 15 amino acids. The ends lost 5 bases at V and 10 bases at J; junction bases unmatched: 11. The germline V gene has CDR1 SGHTA and CDR2 FQGNSA. Libraries of naive CD8 cells were prepared from around 20,000 to 990,000 sorted cells using 10%, 30% or 50% RNA. Naive CD8 T cells, phenotype CD8+CD4-CCR7+CD45RA+, were sorted. A single record per CDR3 protein comes from TCRdb applying MiXCR to the PCR reads. The sample contains approximately 590,000 distinct CDR3 sequences, 25% of which appear only once. Input material: naive CD8+ T cells from blood, with Jurkat cell RNA spiked in. Subset: FACS-sorted CD8+CD4-CCR7+CD45RA+ naive T cells. The receptor comes from a human donor in good health. Some libraries in this study had Jurkat cell RNA spiked in. The chain combines TRBV7-2 with TRBJ2-1; TRBD2 matches at 10 bases. The CDR3 protein is CASSPGLASPIEQFF. CDR3 in DNA: TGTGCCAGCAGCCCGGGACTAGCGAGCCCCATAGAGCAGTTCTTC.